The 17 T cell receptor beta chains reported below all come from one sample, sequenced in a study of shared clonotypes between healthy human individuals. CD8 cells classed as naive were CD45RO-negative and positively selected for CCR7, excluding terminally differentiated effector memory CD45RA+ cells. Profiled with immunoSEQ multiplex PCR; TCRdb holds only in-frame clones, not every one. The table includes about 680,000 clones, approximately 90% detected once. The sample comprised naive CD8+ T cells sorted from blood. These receptors originate from a man aged 25 to 45 in good health.

This clone was counted a few times. V is TRBV6-5 and J is TRBJ2-7; possibly TRBD2 for D (5 bases). Germline CDR1 reads MNHEY; CDR2 reads SVGAGI. V gave up 7 bases and J gave up 3 bases, with 10 bases separating them. The length of the CDR3 is 12 residues. The CDR3 sequence: CASTNRGYEQYF. The CDR3 DNA follows: TGTGCCAGCACCAATCGGGGCTACGAGCAGTACTTC.

V and J are TRBV6-1 and TRBJ2-1; D is possibly TRBD1 (5 bases). The CDR3 consists of 18 residues. Trimming removed 2 bases at V and 8 bases at J, with 25 bases between. Germline values: CDR1 MNHNS, CDR2 SASEGT. The CDR3 sequence is CASSEWIWGGDGSDEQFF. The CDR3 bases are TGTGCCAGCAGTGAATGGATATGGGGCGGCGACGGGTCCGATGAGCAGTTCTTC.

The chain employs TRBV2 and TRBJ2-7; a weak D match, TRBD1 (5 bases). The CDR3 runs to 15 residues. Trimming took 2 bases from V and 2 from J, leaving 13 bases between them. Germline CDR1 is SNHLY and CDR2 is FYNNEI. DNA of the CDR3: TGTGCCAGCAGTGAACGCCAGGGAAGTCCCTACGAGCAGTACTTC. Residues: CASSERQGSPYEQYF.

The J gene is TRBJ2-1, the V gene TRBV2, with 13 bases lining up with TRBD2. Germline CDR1 is SNHLY and CDR2 is FYNNEI. The CDR3 consists of 14 residues. V was clipped by 10 bases and J by 10 bases; unmatched bases: 10. The CDR3 protein is CATVGLAGVEEQFF. In DNA, the CDR3 is TGTGCCACCGTAGGACTAGCGGGAGTAGAAGAGCAGTTCTTC.

V and J are TRBV30 and TRBJ2-6; D is undetermined. In germline, CDR1 is GTSNPN, CDR2 SVGIG (reference sequence). The CDR3 covers 16 residues. Trimming pared 2 bases from V and 0 bases from J, leaving 11 bases between. CDR3 DNA sequence: TGTGCCTGGAGTAGTGCAGGTCCCTCTGGGGCCAACGTCCTGACTTTC. Its translation is CAWSSAGPSGANVLTF.

The chain carries TRBV7-9 and TRBJ2-7; D is unresolved. V was pared by 5 bases and J by 2 bases, with 25 bases between. Germline V gives CDR1 SEHNR, CDR2 FQNEAQ (reference sequence). The CDR3 is made up of 18 amino acids. CDR3 in DNA: TGTGCCAGCAGCCCACGTGTAAGTAGGCGAGAGAATACCTACGAGCAGTACTTC. Protein product: CASSPRVSRRENTYEQYF.

CDR3 amino acids: CASSLRGWTDTIYF. In DNA form, the CDR3 reads TGTGCCAGCAGCTTAAGAGGGTGGACTGACACCATATATTTT. The chain links TRBV7-3 to TRBJ1-3; no definite D call. The V gene lost 1 base and the J gene lost 8 bases, with 12 bases spanning the gap. The CDR3 totals 14 residues. CDR1 SGHTA and CDR2 FQGTGA come from the germline V gene.

This chain uses TRBV7-9 with TRBJ2-3; 12 bases match TRBD2. J lost 6 bases, V lost 4 bases, and 8 bases had no gene match. This CDR3 has 16 residues. In germline, CDR1 is SEHNR, CDR2 FQNEAQ (reference sequence). The CDR3 DNA is TGTGCCAGCAGCTCAGAGGTGGGACTAGCGGGTGATACGCAGTATTTT. Its protein is CASSSEVGLAGDTQYF.

The genes are TRBV9 and TRBJ2-1, with 7 bases matching TRBD2. From germline, CDR1 is SGDLS and CDR2 YYNGEE. This CDR3 spans 16 amino acids. V trimming: 3 bases; J trimming: 2 bases; junction bases outside the gene matches: 8. In nucleotides, the CDR3 is TGTGCCAGCAGCGGACTATCCGGGGGGACCTACAATGAGCAGTTCTTC. Its translation: CASSGLSGGTYNEQFF.

V and J are TRBV30 and TRBJ2-6; D gene ambiguous. Germline V gives CDR1 GTSNPN, CDR2 SVGIG (reference sequence). This CDR3 has 17 residues. V was clipped by 3 bases and J by 1 base, with 16 bases between them. CDR3 DNA sequence: TGTGCCTGGAGCCATCGGTGGCAGTTATCTGGGGCCAACGTCCTGACTTTC. Translated, it gives CAWSHRWQLSGANVLTF.

The gene calls are TRBV28 and TRBJ1-1; D might be TRBD1 (6 bases). V was trimmed by 2 bases and J by 3 bases, leaving 10 bases between them. CDR3 length: 14 residues. CDR1 MDHEN and CDR2 SYDVKM come from the germline V gene. This chain's CDR3 is CASSLLQGYTEAFF. For the CDR3, the DNA is TGTGCCAGCAGTTTACTTCAGGGGTACACTGAAGCTTTCTTT.

The chain has TRBV7-8 and TRBJ2-5; D unclear. Looked up from germline, CDR1 is SGHVS and CDR2 is FQNEAQ. This CDR3 region has 15 residues. The V gene lost 2 bases and the J gene lost 1 base, with 11 bases spanning the gap. The CDR3 region is CASSLLSRLQETQYF. CDR3 coding DNA: TGTGCCAGCAGCTTACTATCCAGACTCCAAGAGACCCAGTACTTC.

V usage is TRBV27 and J usage is TRBJ2-7; D is ambiguous. The germline V and J ends were trimmed by 4 bases and 0 bases, with 16 bases remaining between them. Germline CDR1 and CDR2: MNHEY and SMNVEV (reference sequence). The CDR3 has 16 residues. The CDR3 here is CASSSPRGPSSYEQYF. In nucleotides, the CDR3 is TGTGCCAGCAGTTCTCCCCGTGGACCCAGCTCCTACGAGCAGTACTTC.

The J gene is TRBJ2-5, the V gene TRBV29-1; 10 positions agree with TRBD1. V was clipped by 5 bases and J by 5 bases; unmatched bases: 8. Germline CDR1 SQVTM, CDR2 ANQGSEA. CDR3 length: 14 amino acids. CDR3 nucleotides: TGCAGCGTTCCCGGGACAGGGGTTCGGGAGACCCAGTACTTC. This sequence encodes CSVPGTGVRETQYF.

V and J are TRBV25-1 and TRBJ2-5; D uncertain. The ends were cut back, 6 bases at V and 5 bases at J, with 7 bases in the middle. CDR3 length: 11 amino acids. CDR1 and CDR2 from the germline V gene are MGHDK and SYGVNS. CDR3: CASREAETQYF. The CDR3 region has the DNA TGTGCCAGCAGAGAAGCGGAGACCCAGTACTTC.

This chain connects TRBV4-1 to TRBJ2-1, with TRBD2 matching 13 bases. Germline V lookup: CDR1 MGHRA, CDR2 YSYEKL. J gave up 6 bases and V 6 bases, and 5 bases lay outside the gene matches. This CDR3 spans 15 amino acids. The CDR3 DNA reads TGCGCCAGCAGTCCCGGGACTAGCGGGACCAATGAGCAGTTCTTC. This codes for CASSPGTSGTNEQFF.

This chain links TRBV27 with TRBJ1-1; 7 bases line up with TRBD1. The CDR3 runs 14 residues. CDR1 and CDR2 from the germline V gene are MNHEY and SMNVEV (reference sequence). V shed 8 bases and J 3 bases; nucleotides not matched to a gene: 9. The chain's CDR3 is CASWPGQPDTEAFF. CDR3 bases: TGTGCCAGCTGGCCGGGACAGCCGGACACTGAAGCTTTCTTT.